Listed here are 22 T cell receptor beta chains from one sample, sequenced in a study of T cell responses to AZD1222 COVID-19 vaccine. TCRdb's copy holds only in-frame clones and misses some; the assay was immunoSEQ multiplex PCR. The sample holds 100,000 to 150,000 clones; just over 90% are singletons and the top ten take 7.2%. Sequencing used peripheral blood, obtained on day 0 of AZD1222 vaccination. These TCRs come from an adult in good health.

A single count supports this clone. This chain links TRBV6-5 with TRBJ1-5, with 8 bases that match TRBD1. The CDR3 consists of 15 residues. V trimming: 7 bases; J trimming: 0 bases; junction bases outside the gene matches: 5. Germline CDR1 and CDR2: MNHEY and SVGAGI. CDR3 residues: CASTLQGGSNQPQHF. The CDR3 coding sequence is TGTGCCAGCACCTTACAGGGGGGTAGCAATCAGCCCCAGCATTTT.

The chain carries TRBV27 and TRBJ2-1; no firm D call. The CDR3 is 14 residues long. Germline V gene lookup returns CDR1 MNHEY and CDR2 SMNVEV (reference sequence). Trimming took off 5 bases at V and 10 bases at J, with 18 bases between the two ends. The CDR3 nucleotides are TGTGCCAGCAGTCCCCCCCTTAAGTTCTGGGAGCAGTTCTTC. The encoded protein is CASSPPLKFWEQFF.

The genes are TRBV24-1 and TRBJ2-2; D remains unclear. The V gene's germline CDR1 is KGHDR and CDR2 SFDVKD. The V and J ends lost 5 bases and 0 bases respectively, with 9 bases between them. The CDR3 runs 15 residues. The CDR3 spells CATSVAASNTGELFF. For the CDR3, the DNA is TGTGCCACCAGTGTGGCAGCCTCGAACACCGGGGAGCTGTTTTTT.

The chain recombines TRBV5-6 with TRBJ2-1; no clear D. The CDR3 extends over 14 amino acids. Germline V gene data show CDR1 as SGHDT and CDR2 as YYEEEE. Trimming pared 6 bases from V and 7 bases from J, leaving 17 bases between. CDR3 sequence reads: CASTPGRELNEQFF. In DNA, the CDR3 is TGTGCCAGCACCCCCGGCCGCGAGTTGAATGAGCAGTTCTTC.

This clone was counted a single time. The chain uses TRBV28 and TRBJ1-1; no clear D. The CDR3 sequence is 14 residues long. V was shortened by 2 bases and J by 0 bases, with 7 bases between the two germline ends. CDR1 is MDHEN and CDR2 is SYDVKM in the germline V gene. The CDR3 here is CASSLGHLNTEAFF. CDR3 coding DNA: TGTGCCAGCAGTTTAGGTCACCTGAACACTGAAGCTTTCTTT.

The V gene is TRBV19, the J gene TRBJ1-5; TRBD1 might be the D (5 bases). Germline V gene sequence: CDR1 LNHDA, CDR2 SQIVND (reference sequence). The V end was cut by 5 bases, the J end by 2 bases, with 13 bases between. The CDR3 loop spans 15 amino acids. CDR3 in amino acids: CASSDHGAGNQPQHF. The DNA for the CDR3 is TGTGCCAGTAGTGACCATGGGGCCGGCAATCAGCCCCAGCATTTT.

This clone is medium-sized (0.01 to 0.1%). V and J are TRBV4-3 and TRBJ2-7, with a weak D call TRBD1 (5 bases). The V and J ends lost 0 bases and 4 bases respectively, with 7 bases between them. The CDR3 has 13 amino acids. CDR1 is LGHNA and CDR2 is YSLEER in the germline V gene. This CDR3 is CASSQDQGYEQYF. The CDR3 bases are TGCGCCAGCAGCCAAGATCAGGGTTACGAGCAGTACTTC.

The genes are TRBV6-1 and TRBJ1-2; TRBD1 is a possible D gene (5 bases). Germline lookup yields CDR1 MNHNS and CDR2 SASEGT. This CDR3 is 15 amino acids long. Trimming shortened V by 0 bases and J by 5 bases, and 13 bases separated the two germline ends. In DNA form, the CDR3 reads TGTGCCAGCAGTGAAGCCACGACAGCGCTATATGGCTACACCTTC. Translation gives CASSEATTALYGYTF.

V and J are TRBV24-1 and TRBJ1-3; no firm D call. Germline V gene lookup returns CDR1 KGHDR and CDR2 SFDVKD. This CDR3 has 15 amino acids. The ends were cut back, 3 bases at V and 0 bases at J, with 8 bases in the middle. The CDR3 reads CATSDPVGSGNTIYF. The DNA of the CDR3 is TGTGCCACCAGTGATCCGGTAGGCTCTGGAAACACCATATATTTT.

The chain carries TRBV14 and TRBJ2-1, with D unclear. The length of the CDR3 is 17 residues. Between the trimmed V and J ends, which lost 2 bases and 2 bases, there was a span of 16 bases. Looked up from germline, CDR1 is SGHDN and CDR2 is FVKESK. The CDR3 DNA sequence: TGTGCCAGCAGCCAAAAGGACCGGACCCTCCCCTACAATGAGCAGTTCTTC. This codes for CASSQKDRTLPYNEQFF.

The rearrangement uses TRBV5-1 and TRBJ2-7; 7 bases are shared with TRBD1. In germline, CDR1 is SGHRS, CDR2 YFSETQ. The CDR3 has 14 residues. With 4 bases clipped from V and 2 bases from J, the junction kept 6 bases outside the gene matches. This chain's CDR3 is CASSEGQLTYEQYF. CDR3 in DNA: TGCGCCAGCAGCGAGGGACAGTTGACCTACGAGCAGTACTTC.

For the CDR3, the DNA is TGTGCCAGCAGGCCTACTAGCGGGCAGGGGGAGACCCAGTACTTC. Translated: CASRPTSGQGETQYF. The J gene is TRBJ2-5, the V gene TRBV3-1 (or the pseudogene TRBV3-2); 9 positions match TRBD2. With 6 bases clipped from V and 5 bases from J, the junction kept 10 bases outside the gene matches. Germline values: CDR1 LGHDT, CDR2 YNNKEL (reference sequence). This CDR3 is 15 amino acids long.

The rearrangement uses TRBV4-2 and TRBJ2-7; 12 bases map to TRBD2. Unmatched junction bases numbered 5, after V lost 5 bases and J lost 0 bases. The CDR3 runs 16 residues. The V gene's germline CDR1 is LGHNA and CDR2 YNFKEQ. CDR3 DNA sequence: TGTGCCAGCAGCACCCGGACTAGCGGGGACTCCTACGAGCAGTACTTC. It yields the protein CASSTRTSGDSYEQYF.

The V call is TRBV28, the J call TRBJ1-4; 10 nucleotides line up with TRBD1. The CDR3 is 15 residues long. V lost 2 bases, J lost 8 bases, and 5 bases stayed unmatched. CDR1 and CDR2 from the germline V gene are MDHEN and SYDVKM. CDR3 amino acids: CASSLPSGQGEKLFF. The CDR3 DNA follows: TGTGCCAGCAGTTTACCGTCGGGACAGGGGGAAAAACTGTTTTTT.

This clone appeared once. This rearrangement joins TRBV28 to TRBJ1-2; D remains unclear. Germline lookup yields CDR1 MDHEN and CDR2 SYDVKM. The CDR3 covers 13 residues. Deletions cut 6 bases from V and 5 bases from J, with 13 bases between. CDR3 amino acids: CASSASLGYGYTF. In DNA, the CDR3 is TGTGCCAGCAGCGCCAGTTTGGGGTATGGCTACACCTTC.

The gene calls are TRBV7-2 and TRBJ2-7, with D tentatively TRBD1 or TRBD2 (6 bases each). The CDR3 covers 19 residues. Trimming left V 3 bases short and J 2 bases short, with 26 bases between. The germline gives CDR1 SGHTA, CDR2 FQGNSA. CDR3 in DNA: TGTGCCAGCAGCTTTTTCGGAGGGGACAATCCTCTCACCGCCTACGAGCAGTACTTC. Its protein is CASSFFGGDNPLTAYEQYF.

The rearrangement uses TRBV7-2 and TRBJ2-7; no definite D call. Deletions cut 1 base from V and 0 bases from J, with 7 bases between. Germline lookup yields CDR1 SGHTA and CDR2 FQGNSA. CDR3 length: 14 residues. As DNA, the CDR3 is TGTGCCAGCAGCTTAGGCGAAAGCTCCTACGAGCAGTACTTC. Encoded protein: CASSLGESSYEQYF.

V usage is TRBV27 and J usage is TRBJ2-2, with D tentatively TRBD1 (5 bases). Trimming removed 6 bases from V and 0 bases from J, with 17 bases in between. The length of the CDR3 is 17 residues. Germline CDR1 MNHEY, CDR2 SMNVEV (reference sequence). The CDR3 nucleotides are TGTGCCAGCAGATCCAGGGTTGACCGCCCGAACACCGGGGAGCTGTTTTTT. It codes for CASRSRVDRPNTGELFF.

The V call is TRBV5-1, the J call TRBJ2-7, with 9 nucleotides matching TRBD1. The CDR3 has 14 residues. CDR1 and CDR2 (germline): SGHRS, YFSETQ. The ends lost 4 bases at V and 1 base at J; junction bases unmatched: 3. CDR3 amino acids: CASSDRGGSYEQYF. Written as DNA, the CDR3 is TGCGCCAGCAGCGACAGGGGGGGATCCTACGAGCAGTACTTC.

The gene calls are TRBV11-2 and TRBJ2-7; 8 bases fit TRBD1. V shed 4 bases and J 3 bases; nucleotides not matched to a gene: 8. This CDR3 comprises 15 residues. Germline CDR1 SGHAT, CDR2 FQNNGV. The CDR3 loop reads CASSSGTGTHYEQYF. The CDR3 bases are TGTGCCAGCAGCTCCGGGACAGGAACCCACTACGAGCAGTACTTC.

The chain carries TRBV10-2 and TRBJ1-6; D remains unclear. In germline, CDR1 is WSHSY, CDR2 SAAADI. The CDR3 loop spans 15 amino acids. Trimming removed 6 bases at V and 1 base at J, with 10 bases between. The chain's CDR3 is CASSKDLSYNSPLHF. The CDR3 DNA sequence: TGCGCCAGCAGCAAGGACCTGTCCTATAATTCACCCCTCCACTTT.

V gene TRBV5-3 combines with J gene TRBJ2-2; D is tentatively TRBD1 or TRBD2 (5 bases each). TRBV5-3 counts as an open reading frame of uncertain function. Trimming removed 5 bases at V and 2 bases at J, with 16 bases between. The CDR3 consists of 16 residues. CDR3 protein: CARRGAPRGNTGELFF. CDR3 nucleotides: TGTGCCAGAAGGGGAGCCCCAAGGGGCAACACCGGGGAGCTGTTTTTT.